This passage covers 20 T cell receptor beta chains from one sample sequenced in a study of CD8+ T cells in alopecia areata. In each case, RNA was isolated and then reverse transcribed into cDNA as the sequencing template. Only in-frame clones appear in the TCRdb table, and some are missing; sequencing was by immunoSEQ multiplex PCR. The table lists 180,000 or so clones, roughly 50% of them singletons. As for treatment: oral pan-JAK inhibitor, 5-10 mg twice daily. The specimen comprised CD8+ T cells sorted from blood, sampled at week 24, from a patient treated with tofacitinib. The source of these receptors is a human donor with alopecia areata.

V is TRBV2 and J is TRBJ2-3; TRBD1 is a possible D gene (6 bases). This CDR3 spans 15 amino acids. V was shortened by 7 bases and J by 0 bases, with 14 bases between the two germline ends. The germline CDR1 and CDR2 sequences are SNHLY and FYNNEI. For the CDR3, the DNA is TGTGCCAGCACGTCGGTGGGGACAAGCACAGATACGCAGTATTTT. Protein sequence: CASTSVGTSTDTQYF.

CDR3 sequence reads: CASSPGLAGVSSPQYF. The CDR3 DNA sequence: TGCGCCAGCAGCCCAGGACTAGCGGGGGTTTCAAGTCCGCAGTATTTT. The chain couples TRBV4-3 to TRBJ2-3; 13 bases line up with TRBD2. The V gene end was trimmed by 4 bases and the J gene end by 10 bases; junction bases not matched to a gene: 11. This CDR3 region has 16 residues. Germline V CDR1 and CDR2: LGHNA, YSLEER.

The chain carries TRBV27 and TRBJ2-2; D uncertain. V lost 6 bases and J lost 0, with 11 bases in between. CDR3 length equals 15 residues. Germline V gene lookup returns CDR1 MNHEY and CDR2 SMNVEV (reference sequence). Here the CDR3 reads CASSPQNSNTGELFF. Here the CDR3 DNA reads TGTGCCAGCAGCCCACAGAACTCGAACACCGGGGAGCTGTTTTTT.

This clone was found a few times. This chain connects TRBV2 to TRBJ1-5, with D maybe TRBD1 (5 bases). From germline, CDR1 is SNHLY and CDR2 FYNNEI. The germline V and J ends were trimmed by 0 bases and 7 bases, with 10 bases remaining between them. The CDR3 sequence is 14 residues long. The CDR3 loop is CASSEAGVDQPQHF. For the CDR3, the DNA is TGTGCCAGCAGTGAAGCGGGGGTAGACCAGCCCCAGCATTTT.

This clone has just one count. This sequence joins TRBV4-1 and TRBJ1-2, with 9 bases aligning to TRBD1. Losses at the gene ends were 5 bases for V and 7 bases for J; bases not matched to a gene: 11. CDR1 and CDR2 (germline): MGHRA, YSYEKL. The CDR3 is made up of 15 amino acids. CDR3 coding DNA: TGCGCCAGCAGCTCGAATACAGGGGGCGTCTCTGGCTACACCTTC. Protein sequence: CASSSNTGGVSGYTF.

CDR3 amino acids: CASSLGQENIQYF. The CDR3 coding sequence is TGTGCCAGCAGTTTGGGACAGGAAAACATTCAGTACTTC. The chain carries TRBV7-9 and TRBJ2-4, with TRBD1 matching over 8 bases. The CDR3 extends over 13 amino acids. Germline V gives CDR1 SEHNR, CDR2 FQNEAQ (reference sequence). The V segment lost 6 bases and the J segment 5 bases; nucleotides outside the gene matches: 3.

This clone has a handful of counts. One junction end does not reproduce the germline sequence, and a read error may be involved. V is TRBV27 and J is TRBJ2-7; D ambiguous. The CDR3 totals 12 residues. The germline V gene has CDR1 MNHEY and CDR2 SMNVEV (reference sequence). CDR3 region: CASGLVPYEQYF. The CDR3 DNA reads TGTGCCAGCGGTTTGGTACCCTACGAGCAGTACTTC.

The chain is built from TRBV10-2 and TRBJ1-5, with no clear D. In germline, CDR1 is WSHSY, CDR2 SAAADI. V was cut by 7 bases and J by 4 bases, with 14 bases left in between. The CDR3 has 14 residues. Here the CDR3 DNA reads TGCGCCAGCACCGATCTCGGTCCGAATCAGCCCCAGCATTTT. Residues: CASTDLGPNQPQHF.

The chain has TRBV7-2 and TRBJ2-3, with 10 bases identical to TRBD2. Germline CDR1 and CDR2: SGHTA and FQGNSA. V was pared by 2 bases and J by 6 bases, with 8 bases of the junction left unmatched. The CDR3 consists of 16 residues. CDR3 nucleotides: TGTGCCAGCAGCTTATGGGTAGCGGGGGGCAAGGATACGCAGTATTTT. Encoded protein: CASSLWVAGGKDTQYF.

The rearrangement uses TRBV27 and TRBJ2-6; unclear D gene. The V end was cut by 6 bases, the J end by 3 bases, with 3 bases between. Per the germline V gene, CDR1 is MNHEY and CDR2 is SMNVEV (reference sequence). This CDR3 has 12 amino acids. The CDR3 DNA sequence: TGTGCCAGCAGCCATGGGGCCAACGTCCTGACTTTC. It is translated as CASSHGANVLTF. The full variable domain, completed using reference TRBV27 and TRBJ2-6, is EAQVTQNPRYLITVTGKKLTVTCSQNMNHEYMSWYRQDPGLGLRQIYYSMNVEVTDKGDVPEGYKVSRKEKRNFPLILESPSPNQTSLYFCASSHGANVLTFGAGSRLTVL.

V and J are TRBV9 and TRBJ2-1, with D unclear. V gave up 0 bases and J gave up 5 bases, with 9 bases separating them. CDR3 length: 14 amino acids. Looked up from germline, CDR1 is SGDLS and CDR2 is YYNGEE. The CDR3 bases are TGTGCCAGCAGCGTAGGTGTAGGGAACAATGAGCAGTTCTTC. Translation gives CASSVGVGNNEQFF.

The V gene is TRBV7-2, the J gene TRBJ1-2, with D perhaps matching TRBD1 (5 bases). Germline V CDR1 and CDR2: SGHTA, FQGNSA. V was clipped by 10 bases and J by 8 bases, with 14 bases between them. The CDR3 totals 11 residues. This CDR3 reads CAIQLGVGYTF. For the CDR3, the DNA is TGTGCCATACAGCTGGGGGTCGGCTACACCTTC.

This clone was seen a handful of times. V usage is TRBV9 and J usage is TRBJ1-5; D may be TRBD1 (5 bases). V dropped 0 bases and J dropped 7 bases, with 11 bases sitting between them. Germline-derived CDR1 and CDR2 are SGDLS and YYNGEE. CDR3 length: 14 residues. CDR3 in amino acids: CASSVDGAEQPQHF. The CDR3 region has the DNA TGTGCCAGCAGCGTAGACGGGGCTGAGCAGCCCCAGCATTTT.

The J gene is TRBJ2-6, the V gene TRBV30; no definite D call. Per germline, CDR1 GTSNPN and CDR2 SVGIG (reference sequence). The CDR3 sequence is 11 residues long. Trimming pared 8 bases from V and 4 bases from J, leaving 6 bases between. CDR3 DNA sequence: TGTGCCGGGCGCGGGGCCAACGTCCTGACTTTC. It translates to CAGRGANVLTF.

This clone was detected once. J is TRBJ2-7 and V is TRBV4-3; TRBD2 aligns across 7 bases. This CDR3 is built from 14 residues. The germline V gene encodes CDR1 LGHNA and CDR2 YSLEER. V lost 4 bases and J lost 6; bases outside the gene matches: 9. CDR3 region: CASSPEIGGTEQYF. The CDR3 DNA follows: TGCGCCAGCAGCCCAGAAATCGGGGGGACCGAGCAGTACTTC.

The CDR3 DNA reads TGCAGTACTAAGCGGAACACTGAAGCTTTCTTT. Translating gives CSTKRNTEAFF. The rearrangement joins TRBV20-1 to TRBJ1-1, with D unresolved. V was pared by 8 bases and J by 1 base, with 8 bases between. Germline V lookup: CDR1 DFQATT, CDR2 SNEGSKA (reference sequence). The CDR3 length is 11 residues.

The V and J genes are TRBV19 and TRBJ2-1, with a weak D call TRBD2 (5 bases). The CDR3 totals 13 residues. Germline assignment: CDR1 LNHDA and CDR2 SQIVND (reference sequence). Trimming cost V 5 bases and J 7 bases, with 12 bases left between them. The CDR3 region has the DNA TGTGCCAGTAGTCCCAGCGGCGGAAATGAGCAGTTCTTC. Protein: CASSPSGGNEQFF.

Turning to this clone: Its ends do not fully match the called genes, so a read error is possible. V is TRBV11-2 and J is TRBJ1-1; a weak D match, TRBD1 (5 bases). CDR1 is SGHAT, CDR2 FQNNGV, per germline. This CDR3 spans 11 amino acids. This chain's CDR3 is CASSLGREKVF. CDR3 sequence (DNA): TGTGCCAGCAGCTTAGGCAGGGAAAAGGTCTTT.

This clone appeared once. The genes are TRBV30 and TRBJ1-1; TRBD1 might be the D (6 bases). The CDR3 length is 11 residues. The ends were cut back, 1 base at V and 7 bases at J, with 7 bases in the middle. Germline V CDR1 and CDR2: GTSNPN, SVGIG (reference sequence). This CDR3 reads CAWSGGGEAFF. Here the CDR3 DNA reads TGTGCCTGGAGTGGAGGGGGTGAAGCTTTCTTT.

V and J are TRBV5-1 and TRBJ1-2, with D tentatively TRBD1 (6 bases). With 0 bases removed from V and 2 bases from J, the gap between germline ends came to 11 bases. The germline V gene has CDR1 SGHRS and CDR2 YFSETQ. The CDR3 sequence is 15 residues long. CDR3 coding DNA: TGCGCCAGCAGCTTGGGGTCAGGGGAAAACTATGGCTACACCTTC. This gives the protein CASSLGSGENYGYTF.